This entry describes one T cell receptor (beta chain). Its recognized antigen is unknown. Per-base quality was not reported, and no clone a single base away is much larger than it. The protocol used for the library was the immunoSEQ multiplex PCR assay. This is the immuneACCESS table as TCRdb keeps it, with only in-frame sequences that have V and J called. A part of the clones is gone; compared with another copy, unresolved V genes explain less than half, and the rest is unexplained. Here the sample has roughly 80,000 clones; just over 90% occur a single time. The top ten clonotypes cover roughly 2.5% of the sample. Sequences LGHNT (CDR1) and FRNRAP (CDR2) are obtained from the germline V gene. The CDR3 measures 12 amino acids from cysteine to phenylalanine. The retained sequence is limited to the CDR3, 36 bases, with the frame set at the first base. The trim is 5 bases for V and 5 bases for J, with a gap of 8 bases between the germline ends.

This record comes from a study of T cell changes during pregnancy in multiple sclerosis (dated by TCRdb to the late 2010s). Notes on the research overall: In women with multiple sclerosis, the researchers looked at how the T cell repertoire shifted as pregnancy progressed.

The sample in question was peripheral blood, obtained before pregnancy. This clonotype was obtained from a female donor with multiple sclerosis, enrolled in a pregnancy study. The sequence is built from TRBV12-5 and TRBJ2-3, with TRBD1 tentatively as D gene (6 bases match). The base sequence is TGTGCTAGTGGTGAAGGGGGAGATACGCAGTATTTT. Its protein is CASGEGGDTQYF.